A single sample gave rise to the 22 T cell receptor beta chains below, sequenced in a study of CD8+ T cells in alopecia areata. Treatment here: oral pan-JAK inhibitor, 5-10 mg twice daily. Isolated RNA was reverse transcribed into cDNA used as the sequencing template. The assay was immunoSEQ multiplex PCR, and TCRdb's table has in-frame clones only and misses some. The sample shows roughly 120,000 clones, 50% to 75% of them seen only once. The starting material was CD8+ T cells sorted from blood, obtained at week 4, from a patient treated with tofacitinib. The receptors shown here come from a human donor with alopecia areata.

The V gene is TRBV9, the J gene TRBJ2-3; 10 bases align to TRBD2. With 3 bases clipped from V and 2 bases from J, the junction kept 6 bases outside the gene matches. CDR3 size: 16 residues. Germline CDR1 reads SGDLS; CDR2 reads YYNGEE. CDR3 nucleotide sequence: TGTGCCAGCAGCGCCAGCGGGGGGGGCTTCACAGATACGCAGTATTTT. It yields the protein CASSASGGGFTDTQYF.

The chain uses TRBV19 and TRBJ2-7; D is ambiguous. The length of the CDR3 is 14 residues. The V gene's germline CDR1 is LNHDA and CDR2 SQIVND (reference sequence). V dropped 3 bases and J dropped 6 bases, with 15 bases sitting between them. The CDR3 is CASSISDATGEQYF. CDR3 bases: TGTGCCAGTAGTATCTCCGACGCGACCGGCGAGCAGTACTTC.

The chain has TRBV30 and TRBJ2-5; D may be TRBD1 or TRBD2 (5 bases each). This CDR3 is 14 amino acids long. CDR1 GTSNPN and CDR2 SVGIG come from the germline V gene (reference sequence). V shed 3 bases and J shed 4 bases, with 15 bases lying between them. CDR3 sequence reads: CAWRSGPGGETQYF. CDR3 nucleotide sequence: TGTGCCTGGAGGTCGGGACCCGGCGGAGAGACCCAGTACTTC.

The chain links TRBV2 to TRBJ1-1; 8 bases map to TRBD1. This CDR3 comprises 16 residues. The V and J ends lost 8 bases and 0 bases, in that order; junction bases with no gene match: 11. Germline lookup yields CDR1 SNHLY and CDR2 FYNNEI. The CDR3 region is CASWTGSPLLNTEAFF. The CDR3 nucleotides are TGTGCCAGCTGGACAGGGAGCCCCTTACTGAACACTGAAGCTTTCTTT. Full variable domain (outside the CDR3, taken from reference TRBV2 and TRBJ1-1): EPEVTQTPSHQVTQMGQEVILRCVPISNHLYFYWYRQILGQKVEFLVSFYNNEISEKSEIFDDQFSVERPDGSNFTLKIRSTKLEDSAMYFCASWTGSPLLNTEAFFGQGTRLTVV.

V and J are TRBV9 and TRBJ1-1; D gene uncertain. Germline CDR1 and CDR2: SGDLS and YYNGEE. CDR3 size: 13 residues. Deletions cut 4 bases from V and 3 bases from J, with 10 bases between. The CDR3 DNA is TGTGCCAGCAGCCTCGGTGGAGACACTGAAGCTTTCTTT. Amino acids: CASSLGGDTEAFF.

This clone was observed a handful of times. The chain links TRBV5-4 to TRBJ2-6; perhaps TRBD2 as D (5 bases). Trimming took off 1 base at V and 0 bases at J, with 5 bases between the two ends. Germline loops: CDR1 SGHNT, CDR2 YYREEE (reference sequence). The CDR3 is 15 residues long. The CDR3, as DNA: TGTGCCAGCAGCTTGAGCGGCTCTGGGGCCAACGTCCTGACTTTC. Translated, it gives CASSLSGSGANVLTF.

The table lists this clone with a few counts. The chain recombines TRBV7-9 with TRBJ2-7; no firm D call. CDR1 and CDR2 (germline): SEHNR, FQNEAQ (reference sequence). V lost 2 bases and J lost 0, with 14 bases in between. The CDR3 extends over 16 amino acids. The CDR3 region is CASSLRHSWNSYEQYF. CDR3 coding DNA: TGTGCCAGCAGCTTAAGACACAGTTGGAACTCCTACGAGCAGTACTTC.

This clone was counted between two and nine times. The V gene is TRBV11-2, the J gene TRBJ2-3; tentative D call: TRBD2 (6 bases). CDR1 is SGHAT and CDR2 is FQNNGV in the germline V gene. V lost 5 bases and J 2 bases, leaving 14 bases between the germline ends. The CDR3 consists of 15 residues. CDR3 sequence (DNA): TGTGCCAGCAGCCCTAGGACTATCCACACAGATACGCAGTATTTT. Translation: CASSPRTIHTDTQYF.

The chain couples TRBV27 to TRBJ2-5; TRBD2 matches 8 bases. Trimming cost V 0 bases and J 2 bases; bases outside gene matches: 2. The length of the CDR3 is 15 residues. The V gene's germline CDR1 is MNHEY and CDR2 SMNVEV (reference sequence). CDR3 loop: CASSLSRGAQETQYF. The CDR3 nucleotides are TGTGCCAGCAGTTTATCGCGGGGGGCGCAAGAGACCCAGTACTTC.

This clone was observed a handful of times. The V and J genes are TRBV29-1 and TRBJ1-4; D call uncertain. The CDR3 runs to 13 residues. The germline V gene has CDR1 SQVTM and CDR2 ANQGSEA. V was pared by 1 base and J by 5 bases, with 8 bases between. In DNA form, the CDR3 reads TGCAGCGTTGAAGTTCGCACGAATGAAAAACTGTTTTTT. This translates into CSVEVRTNEKLFF.

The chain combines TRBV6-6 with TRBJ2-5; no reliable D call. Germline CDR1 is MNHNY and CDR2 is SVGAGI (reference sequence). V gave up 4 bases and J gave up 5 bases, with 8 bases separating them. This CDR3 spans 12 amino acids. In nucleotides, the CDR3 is TGTGCCAGCAGTTCACCAGAGGAGACCCAGTACTTC. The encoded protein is CASSSPEETQYF.

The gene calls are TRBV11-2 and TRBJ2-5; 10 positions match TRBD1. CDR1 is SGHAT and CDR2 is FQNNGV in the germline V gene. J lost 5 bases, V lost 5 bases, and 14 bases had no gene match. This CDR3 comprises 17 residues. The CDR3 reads CASSPPGTGDFRETQYF. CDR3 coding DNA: TGTGCCAGCAGCCCCCCAGGGACAGGGGATTTCCGGGAGACCCAGTACTTC.

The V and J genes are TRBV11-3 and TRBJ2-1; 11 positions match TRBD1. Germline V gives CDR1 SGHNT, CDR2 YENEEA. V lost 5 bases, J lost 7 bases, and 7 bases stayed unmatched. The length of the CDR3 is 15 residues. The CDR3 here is CASSTGQGAGNEQFF. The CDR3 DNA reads TGTGCCAGCAGCACCGGACAGGGGGCGGGAAATGAGCAGTTCTTC.

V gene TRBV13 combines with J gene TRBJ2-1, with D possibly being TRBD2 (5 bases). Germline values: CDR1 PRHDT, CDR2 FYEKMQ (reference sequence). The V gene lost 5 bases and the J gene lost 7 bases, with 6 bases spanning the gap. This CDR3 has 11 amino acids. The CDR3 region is CASSRGNEQFF. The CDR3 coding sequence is TGTGCCAGCAGCCGCGGGAATGAGCAGTTCTTC.

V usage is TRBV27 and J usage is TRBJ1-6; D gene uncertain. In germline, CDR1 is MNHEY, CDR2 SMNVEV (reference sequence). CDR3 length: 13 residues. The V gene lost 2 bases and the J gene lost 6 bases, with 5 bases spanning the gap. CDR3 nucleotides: TGTGCCAGCAGTTTAGGCACTAATTCACCCCTCCACTTT. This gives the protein CASSLGTNSPLHF.

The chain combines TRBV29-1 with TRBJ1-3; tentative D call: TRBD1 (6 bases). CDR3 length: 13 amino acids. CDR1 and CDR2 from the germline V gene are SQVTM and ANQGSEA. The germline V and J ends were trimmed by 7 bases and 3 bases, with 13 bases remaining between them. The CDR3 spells CSAKTGDGNTIYF. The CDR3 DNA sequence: TGCAGCGCCAAGACAGGAGATGGAAACACCATATATTTT.

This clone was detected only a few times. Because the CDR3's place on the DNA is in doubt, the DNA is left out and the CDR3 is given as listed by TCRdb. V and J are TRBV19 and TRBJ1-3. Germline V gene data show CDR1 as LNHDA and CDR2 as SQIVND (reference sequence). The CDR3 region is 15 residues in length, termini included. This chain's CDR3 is CASSILESSGNTIYF.

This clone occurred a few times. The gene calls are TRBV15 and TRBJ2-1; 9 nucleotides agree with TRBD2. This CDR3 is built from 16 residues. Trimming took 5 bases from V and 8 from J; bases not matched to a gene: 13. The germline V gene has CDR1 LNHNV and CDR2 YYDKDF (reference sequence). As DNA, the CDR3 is TGTGCCACCAGCCAGGGCGGGGGGGCGTTGTTAGATGAGCAGTTCTTC. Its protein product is CATSQGGGALLDEQFF.

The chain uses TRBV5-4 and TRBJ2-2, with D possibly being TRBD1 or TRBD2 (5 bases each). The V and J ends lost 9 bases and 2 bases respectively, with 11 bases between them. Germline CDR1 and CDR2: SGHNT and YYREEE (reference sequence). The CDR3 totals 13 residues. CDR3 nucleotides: TGTGCCACTGGGACGGAAAACACCGGGGAGCTGTTTTTT. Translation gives CATGTENTGELFF.

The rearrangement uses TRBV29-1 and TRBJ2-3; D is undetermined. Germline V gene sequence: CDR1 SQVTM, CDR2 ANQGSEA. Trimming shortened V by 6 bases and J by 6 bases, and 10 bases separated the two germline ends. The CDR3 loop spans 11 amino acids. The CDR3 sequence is CSVQQGDTQYF. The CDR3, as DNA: TGCAGCGTCCAACAAGGGGATACGCAGTATTTT.

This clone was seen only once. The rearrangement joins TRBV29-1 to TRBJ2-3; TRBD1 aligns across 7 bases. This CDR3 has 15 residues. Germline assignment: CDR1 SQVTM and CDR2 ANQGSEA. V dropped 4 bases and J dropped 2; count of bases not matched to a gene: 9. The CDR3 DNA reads TGCAGCGTTGTCCCCACAGGGGTTTCCACAGATACGCAGTATTTT. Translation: CSVVPTGVSTDTQYF.

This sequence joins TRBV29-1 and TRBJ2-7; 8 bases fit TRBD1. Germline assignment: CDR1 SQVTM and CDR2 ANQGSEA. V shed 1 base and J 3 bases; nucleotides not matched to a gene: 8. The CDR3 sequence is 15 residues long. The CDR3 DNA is TGCAGCGTTGAAGCCCTGACAGGGGTTGGCTACGAGCAGTACTTC. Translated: CSVEALTGVGYEQYF.